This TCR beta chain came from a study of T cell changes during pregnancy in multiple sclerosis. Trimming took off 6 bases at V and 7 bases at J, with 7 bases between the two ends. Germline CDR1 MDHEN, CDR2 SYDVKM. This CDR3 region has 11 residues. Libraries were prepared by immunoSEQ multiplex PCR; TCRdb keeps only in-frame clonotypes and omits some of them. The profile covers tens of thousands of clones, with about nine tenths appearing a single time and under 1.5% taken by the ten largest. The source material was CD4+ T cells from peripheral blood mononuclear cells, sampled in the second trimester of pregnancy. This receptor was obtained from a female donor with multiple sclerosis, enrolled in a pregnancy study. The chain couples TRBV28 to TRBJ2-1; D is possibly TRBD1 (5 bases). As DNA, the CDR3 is TGTGCCAGCAGGGGGCTTAATGAGCAGTTCTTC. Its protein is CASRGLNEQFF. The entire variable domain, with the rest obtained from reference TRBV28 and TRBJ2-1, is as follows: DVKVTQSSRYLVKRTGEKVFLECVQDMDHENMFWYRQDPGLGLRLIYFSYDVKMKEKGDIPEGYSVSREKKERFSLILESASTNQTSMYLCASRGLNEQFFGPGTRLTVL.